A selection of T cell receptor beta chains follows, all from one sample in a study of PD-1 blockade in mismatch repair-deficient tumors. Repertoires were generated with immunoSEQ multiplex PCR, while TCRdb's copy carries only in-frame clones and drops some. Of about 49,000 clones listed, over 60% are singletons. The starting material was PBMCs, obtained before pembrolizumab treatment. These receptors all come from an adult with mismatch repair-deficient cancer. CDR3s include the opening cysteine and the closing phenylalanine or tryptophan. Each record gives: clone size, V gene, CDR3 length, J gene, D gene, CDR3 DNA, CDR3 protein. The D gene is left open where the match is weak. The size field is filled for only some rows; it gives once, few, many or a size class.

>.|TRBV6-5|14|TRBJ2-2|.
TGTGCCAGCATTCGGACAGCGTACACCGGGGAGCTGTTTTTT
CASIRTAYTGELFF
>.|TRBV11-2|14|TRBJ2-5|.
TGTGCCAGCAGTTCTTCAGGCACGCGGGAGACCCAGTACTTC
CASSSSGTRETQYF
>.|TRBV5-4|15|TRBJ2-6|.
TGTGCCAGCAGCTCCGGGGCTTCTGGGGCCAACGTCCTGACTTTC
CASSSGASGANVLTF
>.|TRBV6-5|14|TRBJ1-5|.
TGTGCCAGCAGTTTCTCAAGGGTGGATCAGCCCCAGCATTTT
CASSFSRVDQPQHF
>few|TRBV6-1|13|TRBJ1-1|.
TGTGCCAGCTGGCGGAGGGGCCAGGGTGAAGCTTTCTTT
CASWRRGQGEAFF
>.|TRBV15|15|TRBJ2-1|TRBD2
TGTGCCACCAGCAGAAGCGGGAGCTCCTACAATGAGCAGTTCTTC
CATSRSGSSYNEQFF
>.|TRBV5-1|15|TRBJ2-1|.
TGCGCCAGCAGCTTCGGACACACAGGACCCAATGAGCAGTTCTTC
CASSFGHTGPNEQFF
>.|TRBV11-3|14|TRBJ1-1|.
TGTGCCAGCAGCCACGGGGGCGTAGGGACTGAAGCTTTCTTT
CASSHGGVGTEAFF
>.|TRBV7-9|14|TRBJ2-3|.
TGTGCCAGCACCCCTGGGGGCTCCACAGATACGCAGTATTTT
CASTPGGSTDTQYF
>few|TRBV5-5|11|TRBJ1-1|.
TGTGCCAGCAGCTTGCACACTGAAGCTTTCTTT
CASSLHTEAFF
>.|TRBV7-2|18|TRBJ2-5|TRBD2
TGTGCCAGCAGCTTATCGGTAGCGGGAGGATGGGGCCAAGAGACCCAGTACTTC
CASSLSVAGGWGQETQYF
>.|TRBV2|14|TRBJ1-5|.
TGTGCCAGCAGTGTGGGCCGGGCTCATAGGGCCCAGCATTTT
CASSVGRAHRAQHF
>.|TRBV5-1|15|TRBJ2-7|.
TGCGCCAGCAGCCCCGACACCGGGACCCAATACGAGCAGTACTTC
CASSPDTGTQYEQYF
>.|TRBV5-1|13|TRBJ2-7|.
TGCGCCAGCAGCTCCGGGACAAACTACGAGCAGTACTTC
CASSSGTNYEQYF
>.|TRBV11-1|13|TRBJ2-3|TRBD2
TGTGCCAGCAGCCTCAGGGCGGGAGGATCGCAGTATTTT
CASSLRAGGSQYF
>.|TRBV30|13|TRBJ1-1|.
TGTGCCTGGAGTGTGAGGGGGAACACTGAAGCTTTCTTT
CAWSVRGNTEAFF
>.|TRBV19|13|TRBJ1-1|.
TGTGCCAGTACTGGGGACACCTACACTGAAGCTTTCTTT
CASTGDTYTEAFF
>.|TRBV29-1|17|TRBJ2-5|TRBD2
TGCAGCGTTGCATCGAGTAGCGGGAGGGCTATGGGTAAGACCCAGTACTTC
CSVASSSGRAMGKTQYF
>.|TRBV11-3|13|TRBJ2-7|.
TGTGCCAGCAGTCCTAGCGATGCCTACGAGCAGTACTTC
CASSPSDAYEQYF
>once|TRBV18|13|TRBJ2-7|.
TGTGCCAGTTCAGGCGGAAGACACTACGAGCAGTACTTC
CASSGGRHYEQYF
>.|TRBV4-3|15|TRBJ2-5|TRBD1
TGCGCCAGCAGCCGAGACCACGGACAGGGCGCGACCCAGTACTTC
CASSRDHGQGATQYF
>.|TRBV18|16|TRBJ2-7|TRBD1
TGTGCCAGCTCACCGCCCGGGACAGGGGCCCCCTCAGAGCAGTACTTC
CASSPPGTGAPSEQYF
>.|TRBV11-2|16|TRBJ1-1|.
TGTGCCAGCAGCTCCTTACTAGGGGGGGGTAACACTGAAGCTTTCTTT
CASSSLLGGGNTEAFF
>.|TRBV6-5|13|TRBJ1-2|.
TGTGCCAGCAGTTACGAGGGGACTTATGGCTACACCTTC
CASSYEGTYGYTF
>.|TRBV27|16|TRBJ2-1|TRBD2
TGTGCCAGCAGCCCCGTCATAGCGGGGGCGTACAATGAGCAGTTCTTC
CASSPVIAGAYNEQFF
>.|TRBV28|13|TRBJ1-5|.
TGTGCCAGCTGCCTCCCCTTGAATCAGCCCCAGCATTTT
CASCLPLNQPQHF
>.|TRBV9|15|TRBJ2-7|TRBD1
TGTGCCAGCAGGCCCCCCTTGGGACAGAACTACGAGCAGTACTTC
CASRPPLGQNYEQYF
>.|TRBV14|17|TRBJ1-2|TRBD1
TGTGCCAGCAGCCAAGAAAGGGGGCAGGGGCCCAAATCTGGCTACACCTTC
CASSQERGQGPKSGYTF
>once|TRBV27|15|TRBJ2-3|TRBD1
TGTGCCAGCAGTCCACGGACAGGGACAACAGATACGCAGTATTTT
CASSPRTGTTDTQYF
>once|TRBV5-1|15|TRBJ2-2|.
TGCGCCAGCAGCTTCTTGCCTCAGGACACCGGGGAGCTGTTTTTT
CASSFLPQDTGELFF
>.|TRBV19|14|TRBJ2-1|.
TGTGCCAGTAGTTTAGGTAGATTGAACGATGAGCAGTTCTTC
CASSLGRLNDEQFF
>few|TRBV27|13|TRBJ1-1|.
TGTGCCAGCAGACAAAACCGGTACACTGAAGCTTTCTTT
CASRQNRYTEAFF
>.|TRBV2|12|TRBJ1-1|.
TGTGCCAGCAGCCGCGACCGAACTGAAGCTTTCTTT
CASSRDRTEAFF
>.|TRBV19|13|TRBJ1-2|.
TGTGCCAGTAGTACAGAGACAGGTTATGGCTACACCTTC
CASSTETGYGYTF
>.|TRBV29-1|14|TRBJ2-1|TRBD2
TGCAGCGTTGATGGCGGGAGGGCCGGTTATGAGCAGTTCTTC
CSVDGGRAGYEQFF